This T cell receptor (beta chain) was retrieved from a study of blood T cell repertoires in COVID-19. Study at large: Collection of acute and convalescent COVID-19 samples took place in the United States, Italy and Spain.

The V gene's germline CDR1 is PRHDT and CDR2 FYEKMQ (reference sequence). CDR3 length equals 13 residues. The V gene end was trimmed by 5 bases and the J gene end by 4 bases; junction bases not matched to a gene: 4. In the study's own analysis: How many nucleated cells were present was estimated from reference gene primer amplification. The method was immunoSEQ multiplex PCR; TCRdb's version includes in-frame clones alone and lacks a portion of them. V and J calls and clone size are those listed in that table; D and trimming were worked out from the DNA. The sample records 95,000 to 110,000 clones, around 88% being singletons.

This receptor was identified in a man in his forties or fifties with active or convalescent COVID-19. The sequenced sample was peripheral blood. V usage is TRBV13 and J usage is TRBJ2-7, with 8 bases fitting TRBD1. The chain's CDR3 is CASSRDRNYEQYF. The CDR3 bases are TGTGCCAGCAGCCGGGACAGGAATTACGAGCAGTACTTC. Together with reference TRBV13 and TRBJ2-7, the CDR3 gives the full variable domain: AAGVIQSPRHLIKEKRETATLKCYPIPRHDTVYWYQQGPGQDPQFLISFYEKMQSDKGSIPDRFSAQQFSDYHSELNMSSLELGDSALYFCASSRDRNYEQYFGPGTRLTVT.